The 28 T cell receptor beta chains presented below share a single source sample, sequenced in a study of shared clonotypes between healthy human individuals. Some clones are missing from TCRdb's copy, which holds only in-frame ones; the method was immunoSEQ multiplex PCR. The profile shows 170,000 or so clones, approximately 61% of them singletons. The sequenced material came from memory CD4+ T cells sorted from blood. Subset meaning: CD45RA-negative fraction. The origin of the receptors is a man aged 25-45 years in good health.

The chain employs TRBV5-1 and TRBJ2-2; unclear D gene. The germline V gene has CDR1 SGHRS and CDR2 YFSETQ. There are 17 residues in the CDR3. Trimming removed 4 bases at V and 3 bases at J, with 19 bases between. CDR3 DNA sequence: TGCGCCAGCAGCGCCCCCACCGGCCGGATTGACACCGGGGAGCTGTTTTTT. Protein sequence: CASSAPTGRIDTGELFF.

The genes are TRBV7-9 and TRBJ1-1; D not resolved. Germline V gene sequence: CDR1 SEHNR, CDR2 FQNEAQ (reference sequence). The CDR3 is 15 amino acids. V lost 0 bases to trimming and J lost 4 bases, with 12 bases between them. The chain's CDR3 is CASSLAGRSVTEAFF. The CDR3 nucleotides are TGTGCCAGCAGCTTAGCAGGCCGCTCTGTCACTGAAGCTTTCTTT.

This clone was picked up a small number of times. The chain combines TRBV4-3 with TRBJ2-2; the D gene is possibly TRBD1 (6 bases). The V gene's germline CDR1 is LGHNA and CDR2 YSLEER. The CDR3 contains 14 residues. Trimming left V 4 bases short and J 5 bases short, with 11 bases between. The DNA of the CDR3 is TGCGCCAGCAGCCGGACAGCTTTAACCGGGGAGCTGTTTTTT. Amino acids: CASSRTALTGELFF.

The CDR3 spells CASSPSSGANVLTF. Written as DNA, the CDR3 is TGTGCCAGCAGCCCCTCCTCTGGGGCCAACGTCCTGACTTTC. This chain joins TRBV14 and TRBJ2-6; D unresolved. This CDR3 spans 14 amino acids. Between the trimmed V and J ends, which lost 4 bases and 0 bases, there was a span of 4 bases. Germline V gene data show CDR1 as SGHDN and CDR2 as FVKESK.

This clone was seen many times. This sequence joins TRBV7-9 and TRBJ2-3; D unresolved. V lost 3 bases, J lost 2 bases, and 0 bases lay in between. CDR1 and CDR2 from the germline V gene are SEHNR and FQNEAQ (reference sequence). The CDR3 runs to 11 residues. Here the CDR3 DNA reads TGTGCCAGCAGCTTCACAGATACGCAGTATTTT. Its protein is CASSFTDTQYF.

The rearrangement links TRBV5-4 to TRBJ2-1; 8 bases map to TRBD2. Germline V gene data show CDR1 as SGHNT and CDR2 as YYREEE (reference sequence). V was clipped by 4 bases and J by 1 base; unmatched bases: 7. The CDR3 contains 16 residues. The CDR3 here is CASSHGASGSYNEQFF. CDR3 nucleotides: TGTGCCAGCAGCCACGGGGCTAGCGGGTCCTACAATGAGCAGTTCTTC.

This clone was seen a handful of times. The chain recombines TRBV7-9 with TRBJ1-1; D gene uncertain. V was pared by 6 bases and J by 5 bases, with 19 bases between. Germline CDR1 and CDR2: SEHNR and FQNEAQ (reference sequence). The CDR3 covers 15 residues. This chain's CDR3 is CASSPTDPRGTEAFF. The CDR3 DNA sequence: TGTGCCAGCAGTCCAACGGACCCCCGTGGGACTGAAGCTTTCTTT. Using reference TRBV7-9 and TRBJ1-1 for the parts outside the CDR3, the full variable domain is DTGVSQNPRHKITKRGQNVTFRCDPISEHNRLYWYRQTLGQGPEFLTYFQNEAQLEKSRLLSDRFSAERPKGSFSTLEIQRTEQGDSAMYLCASSPTDPRGTEAFFGQGTRLTVV.

Concerning this clone: It may be a read error: a sequence one base away is much more abundant. The rearrangement links TRBV27 to TRBJ2-7; D is perhaps TRBD2 (5 bases). CDR1 and CDR2 (germline): MNHEY, SMNVEV (reference sequence). The CDR3 loop spans 11 amino acids. The V gene lost 11 bases and the J gene lost 6 bases, with 14 bases spanning the gap. The CDR3 DNA sequence: TGTGCCTCCAGCCGGAGGATCGAGCAGTACTTC. As protein: CASSRRIEQYF.

This clone was found a few times. The chain links TRBV9 to TRBJ2-5; TRBD1 matches at 7 bases. The CDR3 has 14 amino acids. Per germline, CDR1 SGDLS and CDR2 YYNGEE. V lost 0 bases and J lost 10; bases outside the gene matches: 9. The chain's CDR3 is CASSVDPLQGDQYF. CDR3 nucleotides: TGTGCCAGCAGCGTAGATCCCTTGCAGGGGGACCAGTACTTC. Supplemented by reference TRBV9 and TRBJ2-5, the full variable domain reads DSGVTQTPKHLITATGQRVTLRCSPRSGDLSVYWYQQSLDQGLQFLIQYYNGEERAKGNILERFSAQQFPDLHSELNLSSLELGDSALYFCASSVDPLQGDQYFGPGTRLLVL.

The DNA of the CDR3 is TGTGCCAGCAGCTTGGGGGGTAGGGACATTCAGTACTTC. Protein product: CASSLGGRDIQYF. This chain connects TRBV5-4 to TRBJ2-4; unclear D gene. This CDR3 contains 13 residues. CDR1 is SGHNT, CDR2 YYREEE, per germline (reference sequence). V lost 0 bases and J 8 bases, leaving 9 bases between the germline ends.

J is TRBJ1-4 and V is TRBV4-3, with 11 bases matching TRBD1. This CDR3 comprises 16 residues. Trimming took 0 bases from V and 7 from J; bases not matched to a gene: 4. The germline CDR1 and CDR2 sequences are LGHNA and YSLEER. The CDR3 nucleotides read TGCGCCAGCAGCCAAGAGTCCGGGACAGGGGGTGAAAAACTGTTTTTT. Amino acid sequence: CASSQESGTGGEKLFF.

A note on this clone: The same CDR3 also results from other DNA sequences found in this sample. The V call is TRBV19, the J call TRBJ1-2; D uncertain. This CDR3 region has 13 residues. V gave up 3 bases and J gave up 4 bases, with 9 bases separating them. Per germline, CDR1 LNHDA and CDR2 SQIVND (reference sequence). CDR3 amino acids: CASSMRQVYGYTF. The CDR3 DNA reads as TGTGCCAGTAGTATGCGCCAGGTCTATGGCTACACCTTC.

The J gene is TRBJ2-1, the V gene TRBV18, with D possibly being TRBD2 (5 bases). Germline lookup yields CDR1 KGHSH and CDR2 LQKENI. Trimming left V 1 base short and J 9 bases short, with 10 bases between. This CDR3 has 13 residues. CDR3 bases: TGTGCCAGCTCACCACTTGAGGGATCTGAGCAGTTCTTC. Its translation is CASSPLEGSEQFF.

This clone was counted only a few times. The chain recombines TRBV6-6 with TRBJ2-2; D not certain. This CDR3 has 13 residues. Trimming removed 1 base from V and 4 bases from J, with 4 bases in between. CDR1 and CDR2 from the germline V gene are MNHNY and SVGAGI (reference sequence). The CDR3 loop reads CASSYWVTGELFF. In DNA, the CDR3 is TGTGCCAGCAGTTACTGGGTCACCGGGGAGCTGTTTTTT.

Turning to this clone: This sample includes further DNA sequences coding for the same CDR3. The V and J genes are TRBV6-6 and TRBJ1-4; the D gene is possibly TRBD1 (6 bases). Per germline, CDR1 MNHNY and CDR2 SVGAGI (reference sequence). The length of the CDR3 is 14 residues. Trimming took off 1 base at V and 4 bases at J, with 7 bases between the two ends. The CDR3 region is CASSYLDSNEKLFF. The CDR3 DNA is TGTGCCAGCAGTTACTTGGACAGTAATGAAAAACTGTTTTTT.

The rearrangement joins TRBV27 to TRBJ2-1, with TRBD1 identical over 10 bases. The CDR3 has 15 amino acids. CDR1 and CDR2 (germline): MNHEY, SMNVEV (reference sequence). J was trimmed by 7 bases and V by 2 bases; bases with no gene match: 5. Here the CDR3 reads CASSLLGTGVNEQFF. CDR3 nucleotides: TGTGCCAGCAGTTTACTCGGGACAGGGGTGAATGAGCAGTTCTTC.

At least ten counts were recorded for this clone. The chain joins TRBV6-6 to TRBJ2-5; tentatively, D is TRBD1 (6 bases). Germline-derived CDR1 and CDR2 are MNHNY and SVGAGI (reference sequence). CDR3 length equals 14 residues. The V end lost 5 bases, the J end lost 5 bases, and 15 bases lay between the germline ends. The DNA for the CDR3 is TGTGCCAGCAGTAGATCAGGGGTTGGCGAGACCCAGTACTTC. Translating it yields CASSRSGVGETQYF.

The V gene is TRBV23-1, the J gene TRBJ2-2; D remains ambiguous. TRBV23-1 is an ORF, with its function uncertain. This CDR3 comprises 15 residues. The ends were cut back, 0 bases at V and 6 bases at J, with 11 bases in the middle. The CDR3 spells CASSQSINPSGELFF. CDR3 nucleotide sequence: TGCGCCAGCAGTCAATCGATTAATCCCTCCGGGGAGCTGTTTTTT.

The chain links TRBV5-1 to TRBJ2-7, with D possibly being TRBD2 (6 bases). Germline V CDR1 and CDR2: SGHRS, YFSETQ. CDR3 length equals 14 residues. Trimming removed 0 bases at V and 4 bases at J, with 11 bases between. In nucleotides, the CDR3 is TGCGCCAGCAGCTTGGGGGCTAGCGTATACGAGCAGTACTTC. It codes for CASSLGASVYEQYF. Variable domain in full (rest from reference TRBV5-1 and TRBJ2-7): KAGVTQTPRYLIKTRGQQVTLSCSPISGHRSVSWYQQTPGQGLQFLFEYFSETQRNKGNFPGRFSGRQFSNSRSEMNVSTLELGDSALYLCASSLGASVYEQYFGPGTRLTVT.

This chain links TRBV9 with TRBJ2-2, with D perhaps TRBD1 or TRBD2 (5 bases each). This CDR3 contains 15 residues. Trimming cost V 3 bases and J 2 bases, with 11 bases left between them. Germline V gene sequence: CDR1 SGDLS, CDR2 YYNGEE. CDR3 sequence reads: CASSAGTANTGELFF. CDR3 coding DNA: TGTGCCAGCAGCGCCGGGACGGCTAACACCGGGGAGCTGTTTTTT.

V gene TRBV4-2 combines with J gene TRBJ2-7; perhaps TRBD2 as D (6 bases). The ends were cut back, 5 bases at V and 2 bases at J, with 10 bases in the middle. This CDR3 is 13 amino acids long. Germline CDR1 and CDR2: LGHNA and YNFKEQ. CDR3 coding DNA: TGTGCCAGCAGCTGGACTACAACCTACGAGCAGTACTTC. It codes for CASSWTTTYEQYF.

The rearrangement uses TRBV6-1 and TRBJ2-1; TRBD1 aligns across 12 bases. Trimming took 2 bases from V and 3 from J; bases not matched to a gene: 8. This CDR3 contains 18 residues. The germline V gene has CDR1 MNHNS and CDR2 SASEGT. The CDR3 DNA sequence: TGTGCCAGCAGTGAACGAGGGGGACAGGGGGCAGACTACAATGAGCAGTTCTTC. Its translation: CASSERGGQGADYNEQFF.

The DNA of the CDR3 is TGTGCCAGCAGTGTAGGGCTATCCTATGGCTACACCTTC. Its translation is CASSVGLSYGYTF. This chain uses TRBV6-1 with TRBJ1-2; D unclear. V gave up 4 bases and J gave up 4 bases, with 10 bases separating them. The CDR3 loop spans 13 amino acids. Germline CDR1 and CDR2: MNHNS and SASEGT.

The chain uses TRBV18 and TRBJ2-1; the D is unclear. The germline V gene has CDR1 KGHSH and CDR2 LQKENI. The V end was cut by 5 bases, the J end by 5 bases, with 16 bases between. The CDR3 is made up of 15 amino acids. The CDR3 DNA reads TGTGCCAGCTCAGCCACCTATAGTTTTGACAATGAGCAGTTCTTC. Translation: CASSATYSFDNEQFF.

The rearrangement joins TRBV10-1 to TRBJ2-2; 10 nucleotides align to TRBD2. Unmatched junction bases numbered 4, after V lost 4 bases and J lost 2 bases. CDR1 WNHNN and CDR2 SYGVQD come from the germline V gene (reference sequence). This CDR3 region has 16 residues. CDR3 DNA sequence: TGCGCCAGCAGTGCGACTAGCGGGTCTAACACCGGGGAGCTGTTTTTT. Translation: CASSATSGSNTGELFF.

This rearrangement joins TRBV6-5 to TRBJ2-7; D is uncertain. V shed 5 bases and J shed 7 bases, with 15 bases lying between them. Germline V gives CDR1 MNHEY, CDR2 SVGAGI. The CDR3 length is 13 residues. CDR3 region: CASSPPGSREQYF. CDR3 nucleotides: TGTGCCAGCAGTCCCCCCGGCAGTCGGGAGCAGTACTTC.

V is TRBV6-6 and J is TRBJ2-7; D is undetermined. Germline V gene data show CDR1 as MNHNY and CDR2 as SVGAGI (reference sequence). Trimming removed 8 bases from V and 0 bases from J, with 14 bases in between. The CDR3 has 14 residues. The DNA of the CDR3 is TGTGCCAGCCAGTTCCAGGCGAGCTCCTACGAGCAGTACTTC. This codes for CASQFQASSYEQYF.

This rearrangement joins TRBV6-1 to TRBJ1-5, with D maybe TRBD1 (5 bases). Germline values: CDR1 MNHNS, CDR2 SASEGT. The CDR3 totals 14 residues. V gave up 4 bases and J gave up 3 bases, with 10 bases separating them. Here the CDR3 reads CASSVQVTNQPQHF. DNA of the CDR3: TGTGCCAGCAGTGTACAGGTAACCAATCAGCCCCAGCATTTT.